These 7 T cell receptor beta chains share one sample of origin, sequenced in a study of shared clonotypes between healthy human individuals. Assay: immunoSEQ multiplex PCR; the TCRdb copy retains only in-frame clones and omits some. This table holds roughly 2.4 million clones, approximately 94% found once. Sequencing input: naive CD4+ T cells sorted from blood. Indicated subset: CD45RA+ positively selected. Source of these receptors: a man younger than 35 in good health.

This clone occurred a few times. CDR3 DNA sequence: TGCAGCGTTGGAGCGCAGGGTGACTATGGCTACACCTTC. Amino acid sequence: CSVGAQGDYGYTF. The V and J genes are TRBV29-1 and TRBJ1-2; D may be TRBD1 (5 bases). The germline V gene encodes CDR1 SQVTM and CDR2 ANQGSEA. The CDR3 loop spans 13 amino acids. Trimming left V 4 bases short and J 3 bases short, with 12 bases between.

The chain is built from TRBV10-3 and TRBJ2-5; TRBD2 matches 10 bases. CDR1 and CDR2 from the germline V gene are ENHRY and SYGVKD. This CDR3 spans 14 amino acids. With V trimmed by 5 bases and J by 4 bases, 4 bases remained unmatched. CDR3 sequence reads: CAISTSGAGETQYF. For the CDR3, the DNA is TGTGCCATCAGTACTAGCGGGGCGGGAGAGACCCAGTACTTC.

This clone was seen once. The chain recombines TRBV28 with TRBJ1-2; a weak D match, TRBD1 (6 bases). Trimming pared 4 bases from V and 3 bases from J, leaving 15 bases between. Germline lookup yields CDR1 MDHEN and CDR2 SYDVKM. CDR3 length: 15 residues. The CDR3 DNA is TGTGCCAGCAGTTCCCCCCCTGAGGGGGACTATGGCTACACCTTC. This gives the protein CASSSPPEGDYGYTF.

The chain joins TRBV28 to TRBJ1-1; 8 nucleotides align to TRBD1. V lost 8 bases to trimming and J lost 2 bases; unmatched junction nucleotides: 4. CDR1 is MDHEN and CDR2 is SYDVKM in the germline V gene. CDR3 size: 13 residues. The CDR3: CASGQGPNTEAFF. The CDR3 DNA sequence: TGTGCCAGCGGACAGGGACCTAACACTGAAGCTTTCTTT.

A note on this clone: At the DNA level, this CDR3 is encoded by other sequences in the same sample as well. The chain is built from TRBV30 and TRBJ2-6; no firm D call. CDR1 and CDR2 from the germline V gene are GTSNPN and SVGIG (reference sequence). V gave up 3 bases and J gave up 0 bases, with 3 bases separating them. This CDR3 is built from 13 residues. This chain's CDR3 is CAWSGSGANVLTF. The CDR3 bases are TGTGCCTGGAGCGGCTCTGGGGCCAACGTCCTGACTTTC.

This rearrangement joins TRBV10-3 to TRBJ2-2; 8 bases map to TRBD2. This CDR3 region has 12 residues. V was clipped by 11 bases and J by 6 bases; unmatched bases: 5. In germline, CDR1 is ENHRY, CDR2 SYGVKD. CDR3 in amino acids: CAVSGGPGELFF. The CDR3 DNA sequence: TGTGCCGTGAGCGGGGGTCCCGGGGAGCTGTTTTTT.

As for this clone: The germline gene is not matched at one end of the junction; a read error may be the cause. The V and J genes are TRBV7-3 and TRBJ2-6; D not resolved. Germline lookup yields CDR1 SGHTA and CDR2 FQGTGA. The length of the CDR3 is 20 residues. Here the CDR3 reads CASSPFPQAQFPSRANVLTF. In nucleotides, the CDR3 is TGTGCCAGCAGCCCTTTCCCCCAGGCCCAATTCCCCTCTCGGGCCAACGTCCTGACTTTC. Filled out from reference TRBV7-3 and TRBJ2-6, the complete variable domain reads GAGVSQTPSNKVTEKGKYVELRCDPISGHTALYWYRQSLGQGPEFLIYFQGTGAADDSGLPNDRFFAVRPEGSVSTLKIQRTERGDSAVYLCASSPFPQAQFPSRANVLTFGAGSRLTVL.